This T cell receptor (beta chain) stems from a study of OX40 agonist ivuxolimab in advanced cancers. At the level of the study: An anti-OX40 (CD134) antibody with agonistic activity, ivuxolimab, was administered to patients.

This clone has only one observation. V was clipped by 0 bases and J by 6 bases, with 9 bases between them. The length of the CDR3 is 14 residues. Germline CDR1 reads LNHNV; CDR2 reads YYDKDF (reference sequence). The assay was immunoSEQ multiplex PCR, and TCRdb's table has in-frame clones only and misses some. This sample has 89,000 or so clones; around 90% occur once, and the top ten carry 8.4%. Source: CD4+ or CD8+ T cells sorted from blood, taken in a trial of the OX40 agonist ivuxolimab. V gene TRBV15 combines with J gene TRBJ1-5; no reliable D call. The sequence was obtained from an adult with an advanced solid tumor such as melanoma, head and neck, liver or kidney cancer. The CDR3 here is CATSRDRSGQPQHF. The CDR3 nucleotides read TGTGCCACCAGCAGAGATCGGTCGGGTCAGCCCCAGCATTTT. Drawing the rest from reference TRBV15 and TRBJ1-5, the complete variable domain is DAMVIQNPRYQVTQFGKPVTLSCSQTLNHNVMYWYQQKSSQAPKLLFHYYDKDFNNEADTPDNFQSRRPNTSFCFLDIRSPGLGDTAMYLCATSRDRSGQPQHFGDGTRLSIL.